This T cell receptor (beta chain) was found in a study of blood T cells in healthy people across ages. A sample-barcoded 5' primer and a J-beta primer mix were used in a second PCR of roughly 7 to 12 cycles. The template-switch adaptor was a 5' adaptor with 12 random nucleotides. It tagged each cDNA molecule. TCRdb redid the calling of the 5' RACE reads with MiXCR, one entry per CDR3 protein. The data contain some 920,000 distinct CDR3 sequences, roughly half of them singletons. This clonotype has only one observation. This CDR3 region has 15 residues. Trimming took off 3 bases at V and 9 bases at J, with 18 bases between the two ends.

Sequencing used blood. This rearrangement joins TRBV12-3 or TRBV12-4 to TRBJ2-1; no definite D call. The source of this sequence is an older woman in good health. The CDR3 nucleotides are TGTGCCAGCAGTTTGCACCCCACCCTGAATAGTGAGCAGTTCTTC. This translates into CASSLHPTLNSEQFF.